This T cell receptor beta chain was sequenced for a study of preoperative IRX-2 immunotherapy in early breast cancer. The V end was cut by 9 bases, the J end by 6 bases, with 21 bases between. CDR3 length: 14 residues. Per germline, CDR1 SGHTA and CDR2 FQGNSA. The method was immunoSEQ multiplex PCR; TCRdb's version includes in-frame clones alone and lacks a portion of them. Altogether around 60,000 clones are present, approximately 94% being singletons, with the ten largest covering around 1.5%. Treatment specified: preoperative locoregional IRX-2 cytokine immunotherapy. This phase Ib study tested locoregional IRX-2 cytokine immunotherapy given before surgery.

The material was obtained from a patient treated with IRX-2 immunotherapy. The chain is built from TRBV7-2 and TRBJ2-7; D may be TRBD1 or TRBD2 (6 bases each). The sequence derives from a human donor with breast cancer. CDR3 DNA: TGTGCCAGTAGGTCTGGGGGCGGGGCAATCGAGCAGTACTTC. Translating gives CASRSGGGAIEQYF.